This T cell receptor beta chain was sequenced in a study of T-cell memory formation after mild COVID-19. TCRdb reprocessed the 5' RACE reads via MiXCR and lists one record per CDR3 protein. The sample lists roughly 130,000 distinct CDR3 sequences, about 16% seen once, with about 15% in the top ten. Per germline, CDR1 SGHAT and CDR2 FQNNGV. V shed 1 base and J shed 15 bases, with 16 bases lying between them. The CDR3 runs 13 residues. Sequencing input: PBMCs or a T cell subset sorted from them (not recorded which). The chain is built from TRBV11-2 and TRBJ2-1; TRBD2 is a possible D gene (5 bases). The sequence came from an adult woman who had mild COVID-19 (a few samples of this study predate the infection). Cell type and time point are not known. CDR3 loop: CASSLGFGLGRFF. CDR3 nucleotide sequence: TGTGCCAGCAGCTTAGGGTTCGGACTGGGGAGGTTCTTC. Together with reference TRBV11-2 and TRBJ2-1, the CDR3 gives the full variable domain: EAGVAQSPRYKIIEKRQSVAFWCNPISGHATLYWYQQILGQGPKLLIQFQNNGVVDDSQLPKDRFSAERLKGVDSTLKIQPAKLEDSAVYLCASSLGFGLGRFFGPGTRLTVL.